The clone carrying this T cell receptor beta chain was recorded a few times. This entry is derived from a study of T cells in Graves' hyperthyroidism and ophthalmopathy. RNA transcripts were the template for amplifying TCR beta CDR3 regions. Researchers ran a first-round RT-PCR on the TCR CDR3 using the HTBI primer set. Using its own MiXCR run on the multiplex PCR reads, TCRdb lists one record per CDR3 protein. This table has fewer than 900,000 distinct CDR3 sequences, around 19% appearing once. Germline CDR1 is DFQATT and CDR2 is SNEGSKA (reference sequence). Trimming pared 3 bases from V and 7 bases from J, leaving 12 bases between. This CDR3 is 13 amino acids long.

The specimen sequenced was blood. The receptor comes from a woman aged 45 to 65 with Graves' hyperthyroidism that later progressed to Graves' ophthalmopathy. V is TRBV20-1 and J is TRBJ1-4, with TRBD1 as a possible D gene (5 bases). CDR3 DNA: TGCAGTGCTAGTAATAGGGGCGGTGAAAAACTGTTTTTT. Amino acids: CSASNRGGEKLFF.